Listed below are T cell receptor beta chains from one sample, sequenced in a study of control samples from healthy donors and cancer patients. This table comes from immunoSEQ multiplex PCR, and its TCRdb copy is limited to in-frame clones, with some not included. Of 160,000 or so clones in the sample, nearly 95% were seen once. Sequenced: blood. These receptors came from a man in his fifties or sixties in good health. Each CDR3 is given with its conserved first and last residue. Each record gives: clone size, D gene, J gene, V gene, CDR3 protein, CDR3 DNA. The D gene is left open where the match is weak. Size tells how often a clone was seen (once, few, many) or the class of an expanded clone, and some rows leave it out.

clone size: -; D gene: -; J gene: TRBJ2-7; V gene: TRBV27; CDR3 protein: CASGYEQYF; CDR3 DNA: TGTGCCAGCGGGTACGAGCAGTACTTC
clone size: -; D gene: -; J gene: TRBJ2-7; V gene: TRBV14; CDR3 protein: CASSQGHTYEQYF; CDR3 DNA: TGTGCCAGCAGCCAGGGACATACCTACGAGCAGTACTTC
clone size: -; D gene: -; J gene: TRBJ2-7; V gene: TRBV3-1/TRBV3-2; CDR3 protein: CASSPRRGGYEQYF; CDR3 DNA: TGTGCCAGCAGCCCCCGGAGAGGGGGCTACGAGCAGTACTTC
clone size: once; D gene: TRBD2; J gene: TRBJ2-7; V gene: TRBV9; CDR3 protein: CASSVHSGSVGEQYF; CDR3 DNA: TGTGCCAGCAGCGTACATAGCGGGAGCGTCGGCGAGCAGTACTTC
clone size: -; D gene: TRBD2; J gene: TRBJ2-5; V gene: TRBV3-1/TRBV3-2; CDR3 protein: CASNSGIVQETQYF; CDR3 DNA: TGTGCCAGCAATAGCGGGATCGTCCAAGAGACCCAGTACTTC
clone size: once; D gene: TRBD2; J gene: TRBJ2-1; V gene: TRBV2; CDR3 protein: CASKTSGVSYNEQFF; CDR3 DNA: TGTGCCAGCAAGACTAGCGGAGTCTCCTACAATGAGCAGTTCTTC
clone size: few; D gene: TRBD2; J gene: TRBJ2-1; V gene: TRBV6-2/TRBV6-3; CDR3 protein: CASSSQAGGPLKQFF; CDR3 DNA: TGTGCCAGCAGTTCCCAAGCGGGAGGGCCCCTTAAGCAGTTCTTC
clone size: -; D gene: TRBD2; J gene: TRBJ2-1; V gene: TRBV5-4; CDR3 protein: CASSPGGPSGAILDEQFF; CDR3 DNA: TGTGCCAGCAGCCCGGGGGGGCCTAGCGGTGCGATTCTGGATGAGCAGTTCTTC
clone size: once; D gene: -; J gene: TRBJ1-2; V gene: TRBV28; CDR3 protein: CASSLMRQRSAF; CDR3 DNA: TGTGCCAGCAGTTTAATGAGACAGCGATCCGCCTTC
clone size: -; D gene: -; J gene: TRBJ1-6; V gene: TRBV19; CDR3 protein: CASSRLEGTYNSPLHF; CDR3 DNA: TGTGCCAGTAGCCGACTTGAAGGAACCTATAATTCACCCCTCCACTTT
clone size: -; D gene: -; J gene: TRBJ1-3; V gene: TRBV7-6; CDR3 protein: CASSRYTEEGNTIYF; CDR3 DNA: TGTGCCAGCAGCCGATACACGGAGGAAGGAAACACCATATATTTT
clone size: -; D gene: TRBD2; J gene: TRBJ2-2; V gene: TRBV11-2; CDR3 protein: CASSLLYRTSGTGELFF; CDR3 DNA: TGTGCCAGCAGCTTATTGTATAGGACTAGTGGCACCGGGGAGCTGTTTTTT
clone size: -; D gene: TRBD2; J gene: TRBJ2-7; V gene: TRBV3-1/TRBV3-2; CDR3 protein: CASSPGRTSGTKQYF; CDR3 DNA: TGTGCCAGCAGCCCCGGACGGACTAGCGGGACGAAGCAGTACTTC
clone size: few; D gene: -; J gene: TRBJ2-5; V gene: TRBV2; CDR3 protein: CASSYQETQYF; CDR3 DNA: TGTGCCAGCAGTTACCAAGAGACCCAGTACTTC
clone size: -; D gene: TRBD2; J gene: TRBJ2-5; V gene: TRBV5-5; CDR3 protein: CASRPGLAGPFGETQYF; CDR3 DNA: TGTGCCAGCAGGCCGGGACTAGCGGGACCCTTTGGGGAGACCCAGTACTTC
clone size: -; D gene: TRBD1; J gene: TRBJ2-7; V gene: TRBV27; CDR3 protein: CASSIRTGTSIQYF; CDR3 DNA: TGTGCCAGCAGTATACGGACAGGGACCAGTATCCAGTACTTC
clone size: -; D gene: -; J gene: TRBJ1-6; V gene: TRBV7-2; CDR3 protein: CASSFQASLISPLHF; CDR3 DNA: TGTGCCAGCAGCTTCCAGGCGTCCTTAATTTCACCCCTCCACTTT
clone size: -; D gene: -; J gene: TRBJ2-3; V gene: TRBV5-1; CDR3 protein: CASSLNAPSTDTQYF; CDR3 DNA: TGCGCCAGCAGCTTGAACGCCCCAAGCACAGATACGCAGTATTTT
clone size: once; D gene: TRBD1; J gene: TRBJ1-3; V gene: TRBV6-1; CDR3 protein: CASSEMGQGFGNTIYF; CDR3 DNA: TGTGCCAGCAGTGAGATGGGACAGGGATTTGGAAACACCATATATTTT
clone size: -; D gene: -; J gene: TRBJ1-2; V gene: TRBV15; CDR3 protein: CATSRELGGSYGYTF; CDR3 DNA: TGTGCCACCAGCAGAGAGTTAGGGGGTAGCTATGGCTACACCTTC
clone size: -; D gene: TRBD1; J gene: TRBJ2-7; V gene: TRBV27; CDR3 protein: CASSYIGTVGLGEQYF; CDR3 DNA: TGTGCCAGCAGTTACATCGGGACAGTCGGACTGGGCGAGCAGTACTTC
clone size: -; D gene: -; J gene: TRBJ2-3; V gene: TRBV3-1/TRBV3-2; CDR3 protein: CASSQGVLSTDTQYF; CDR3 DNA: TGTGCCAGCAGCCAAGGAGTCCTTAGCACAGATACGCAGTATTTT
clone size: -; D gene: -; J gene: TRBJ1-1; V gene: TRBV9; CDR3 protein: CASSVGRLNTEAFF; CDR3 DNA: TGTGCCAGCAGCGTAGGCAGGTTGAACACTGAAGCTTTCTTT
clone size: -; D gene: -; J gene: TRBJ1-4; V gene: TRBV4-1; CDR3 protein: CASSQGPATNEKLFF; CDR3 DNA: TGCGCCAGCAGCCAAGGGCCAGCAACTAATGAAAAACTGTTTTTT
clone size: -; D gene: TRBD1; J gene: TRBJ1-3; V gene: TRBV5-5; CDR3 protein: CASSPSGTGGNTIYF; CDR3 DNA: TGTGCCAGCAGCCCATCCGGGACAGGTGGAAACACCATATATTTT
clone size: -; D gene: -; J gene: TRBJ2-3; V gene: TRBV9; CDR3 protein: CASSVEPFTDTQYF; CDR3 DNA: TGTGCCAGCAGCGTAGAGCCCTTCACAGATACGCAGTATTTT
clone size: once; D gene: TRBD1; J gene: TRBJ1-5; V gene: TRBV6-5; CDR3 protein: CASNIQGSGNQPQHF; CDR3 DNA: TGTGCCAGCAACATACAGGGGAGTGGCAATCAGCCCCAGCATTTT
clone size: -; D gene: -; J gene: TRBJ2-3; V gene: TRBV28; CDR3 protein: CASSFGVKATDTQYF; CDR3 DNA: TGTGCCAGCAGTTTTGGGGTCAAAGCTACAGATACGCAGTATTTT
clone size: -; D gene: -; J gene: TRBJ2-5; V gene: TRBV11-2; CDR3 protein: CASSGLGGRGETQYF; CDR3 DNA: TGTGCCAGCAGCGGGCTCGGGGGGCGCGGAGAGACCCAGTACTTC
clone size: -; D gene: -; J gene: TRBJ2-1; V gene: TRBV11-2; CDR3 protein: CASSVGRGTNYNEQFF; CDR3 DNA: TGTGCCAGCAGCGTCGGACGGGGGACGAACTACAATGAGCAGTTCTTC
clone size: -; D gene: -; J gene: TRBJ1-1; V gene: TRBV28; CDR3 protein: CASSLRGNTEAFF; CDR3 DNA: TGTGCCAGCAGTCTGCGTGGTAACACTGAAGCTTTCTTT
clone size: -; D gene: -; J gene: TRBJ1-2; V gene: TRBV7-9; CDR3 protein: CASSPRTGYTF; CDR3 DNA: TGTGCCAGCAGCCCCCGCACTGGCTACACCTTC
clone size: -; D gene: -; J gene: TRBJ1-3; V gene: TRBV6-5; CDR3 protein: CASSYSIGNTIYF; CDR3 DNA: TGTGCCAGCAGTTACTCGATTGGAAACACCATATATTTT